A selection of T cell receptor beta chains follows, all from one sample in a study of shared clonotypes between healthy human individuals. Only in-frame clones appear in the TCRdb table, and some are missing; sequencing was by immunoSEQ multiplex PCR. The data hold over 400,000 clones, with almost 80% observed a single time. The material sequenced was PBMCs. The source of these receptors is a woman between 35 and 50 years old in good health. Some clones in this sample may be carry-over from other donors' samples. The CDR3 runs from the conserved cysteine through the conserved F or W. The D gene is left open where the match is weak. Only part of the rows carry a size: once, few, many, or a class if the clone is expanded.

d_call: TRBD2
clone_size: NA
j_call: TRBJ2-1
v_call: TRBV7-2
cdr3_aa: CASSLHPGTSSGNEQFF
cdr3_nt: TGTGCCAGCAGCCTTCACCCCGGGACTAGTTCGGGGAATGAGCAGTTCTTC

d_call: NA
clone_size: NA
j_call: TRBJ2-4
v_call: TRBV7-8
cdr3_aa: CASSSHKNIQYF
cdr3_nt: TGTGCCAGCAGCTCACATAAAAACATTCAGTACTTC

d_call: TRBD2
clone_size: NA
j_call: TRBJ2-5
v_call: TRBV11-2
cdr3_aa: CASSLVSGRWETQYF
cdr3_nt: TGTGCCAGCAGCTTAGTGAGCGGGAGGTGGGAGACCCAGTACTTC

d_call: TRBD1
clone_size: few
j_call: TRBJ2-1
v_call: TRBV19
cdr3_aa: CASKGTGRYNEQFF
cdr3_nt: TGTGCCAGTAAGGGGACAGGGAGATACAATGAGCAGTTCTTC

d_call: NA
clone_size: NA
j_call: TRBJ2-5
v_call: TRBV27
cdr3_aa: CASSLRSDQETQYF
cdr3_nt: TGTGCCAGCAGTTTAAGGTCAGACCAAGAGACCCAGTACTTC

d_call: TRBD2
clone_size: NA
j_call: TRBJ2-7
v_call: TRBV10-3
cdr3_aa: CAISGLAGGNEQYF
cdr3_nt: TGTGCCATCAGTGGACTAGCGGGAGGAAACGAGCAGTACTTC

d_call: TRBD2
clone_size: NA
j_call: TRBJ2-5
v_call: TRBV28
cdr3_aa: CASSVRASGRGWETQYF
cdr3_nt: TGTGCCAGCAGTGTACGGGCTAGCGGGAGAGGGTGGGAGACCCAGTACTTC

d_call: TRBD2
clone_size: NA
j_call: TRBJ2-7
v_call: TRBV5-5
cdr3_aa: CASSWKRTSGVGYEQYF
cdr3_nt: TGTGCCAGCAGCTGGAAGAGGACTAGCGGTGTGGGGTACGAGCAGTACTTC

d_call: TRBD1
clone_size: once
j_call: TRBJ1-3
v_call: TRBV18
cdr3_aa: CASSQGQRNTIYF
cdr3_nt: TGTGCCAGCTCACAGGGACAGAGAAACACCATATATTTT

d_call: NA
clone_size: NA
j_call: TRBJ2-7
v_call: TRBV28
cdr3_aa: CASSLVVGRSEQYF
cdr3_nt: TGTGCCAGCAGTTTAGTTGTAGGGCGGAGCGAGCAGTACTTC

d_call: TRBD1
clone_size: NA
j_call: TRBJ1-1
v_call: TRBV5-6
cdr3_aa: CASSFGRGNEAFF
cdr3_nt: TGTGCCAGCAGCTTTGGCAGGGGGAATGAAGCTTTCTTT

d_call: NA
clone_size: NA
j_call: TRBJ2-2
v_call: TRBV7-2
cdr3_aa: CASNPEGQGLTGELFF
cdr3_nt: TGTGCCAGCAACCCAGAGGGCCAAGGTCTCACCGGGGAGCTGTTTTTT

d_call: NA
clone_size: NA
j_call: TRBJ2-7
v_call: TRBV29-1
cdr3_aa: CSVRAAAYEQYF
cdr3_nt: TGCAGCGTCCGGGCAGCCGCCTACGAGCAGTACTTC

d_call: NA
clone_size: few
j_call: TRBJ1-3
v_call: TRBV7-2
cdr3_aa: CASSLDSRTGNTIYF
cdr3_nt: TGTGCCAGCAGCTTAGACAGCAGGACTGGAAACACCATATATTTT

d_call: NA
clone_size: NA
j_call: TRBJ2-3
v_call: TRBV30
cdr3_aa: CAWNAGLTDTQYF
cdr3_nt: TGTGCCTGGAATGCGGGATTAACAGATACGCAGTATTTT

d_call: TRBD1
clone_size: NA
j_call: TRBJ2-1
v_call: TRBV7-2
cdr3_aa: CASSLGQGPYNEQFF
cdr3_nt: TGTGCCAGCAGCTTAGGACAGGGGCCCTACAATGAGCAGTTCTTC

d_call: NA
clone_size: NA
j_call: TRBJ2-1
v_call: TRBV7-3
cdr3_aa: CASSVALGSGNEQFF
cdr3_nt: TGTGCCAGCAGCGTCGCCCTTGGTAGCGGCAATGAGCAGTTCTTC

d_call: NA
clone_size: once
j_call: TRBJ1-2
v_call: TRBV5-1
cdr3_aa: CASSLGGEGYGYTF
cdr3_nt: TGCGCCAGCAGCTTGGGCGGGGAGGGCTATGGCTACACCTTC

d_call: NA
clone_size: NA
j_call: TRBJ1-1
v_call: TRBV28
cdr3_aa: CASSLDREAFF
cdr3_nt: TGTGCCAGCAGTTTGGACAGAGAAGCTTTCTTT

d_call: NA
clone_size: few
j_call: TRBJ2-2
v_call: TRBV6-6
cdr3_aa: CASSYWTNTGELFF
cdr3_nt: TGTGCCAGCAGTTATTGGACCAACACCGGGGAGCTGTTTTTT

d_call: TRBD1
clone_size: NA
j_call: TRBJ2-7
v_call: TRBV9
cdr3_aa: CASSPGGGQGFKQYF
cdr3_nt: TGTGCCAGCAGCCCTGGGGGAGGACAGGGCTTCAAGCAGTACTTC

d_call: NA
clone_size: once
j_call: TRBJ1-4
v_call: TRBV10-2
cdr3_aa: CASSGTDEKLFF
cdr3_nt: TGCGCCAGCAGTGGGACAGATGAAAAACTGTTTTTT

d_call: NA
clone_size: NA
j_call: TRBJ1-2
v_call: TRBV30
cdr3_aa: CAWSEGGIYGYTF
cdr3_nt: TGTGCCTGGAGTGAGGGGGGAATTTATGGCTACACCTTC

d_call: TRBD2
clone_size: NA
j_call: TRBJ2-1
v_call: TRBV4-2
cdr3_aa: CASSQVTGGPSNEQFF
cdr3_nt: TGTGCCAGCAGCCAAGTTACGGGAGGGCCTAGCAATGAGCAGTTCTTC